This T cell receptor beta chain was recorded in a study of cytomegalovirus exposure and HLA in healthy donors. This PCR relied on a set of 60 Vbeta primers and 13 Jbeta primers. The method was immunoSEQ multiplex PCR; TCRdb's version includes in-frame clones alone and lacks a portion of them. Of 150,000 to 200,000 clones in the sample, over 65% are singletons; the top ten hold 3% to 3.5%. As concerns this clone: What it recognizes is unknown.

Study-level results: When presence/absence was analysed, sequencing depth was taken to be roughly uniform across donors. Altogether, some 160 TCR beta chains were recorded as cytomegalovirus-associated.

CDR3 length equals 14 residues. V gave up 6 bases and J gave up 5 bases, with 14 bases separating them. Germline loops: CDR1 LNHDA, CDR2 SQIVND (reference sequence). The receptor's source is a woman in her thirties or forties in good health and CMV-seronegative. The material sequenced was PBMCs. The gene calls are TRBV19 and TRBJ1-5; weak D call: TRBD1 (6 bases). CDR3 sequence (DNA): TGTGCCAGTAGCCGAATCCAGGGGTATCAGCCCCAGCATTTT. Translating it yields CASSRIQGYQPQHF.